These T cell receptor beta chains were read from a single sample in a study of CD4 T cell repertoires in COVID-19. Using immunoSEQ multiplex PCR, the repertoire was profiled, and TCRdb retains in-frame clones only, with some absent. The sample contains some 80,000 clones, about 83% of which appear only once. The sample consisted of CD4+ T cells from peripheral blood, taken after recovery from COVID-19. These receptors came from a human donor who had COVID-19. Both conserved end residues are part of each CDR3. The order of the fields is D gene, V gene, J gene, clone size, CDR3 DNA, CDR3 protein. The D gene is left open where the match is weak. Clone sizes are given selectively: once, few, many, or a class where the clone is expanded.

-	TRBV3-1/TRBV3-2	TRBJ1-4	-	TGTGCCAGCAGCCAAGAGGGGGCAGGGATTTATGAAAAACTGTTTTTT	CASSQEGAGIYEKLFF
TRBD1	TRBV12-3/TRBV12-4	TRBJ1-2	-	TGTGCCAGCAGTCGCCCAACAGGGGATGGCTACACCTTC	CASSRPTGDGYTF
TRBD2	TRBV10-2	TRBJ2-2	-	TGCGCCAGCAGTCTTGGACTAGCGGGGGGCTTGGGGGAGCTGTTTTTT	CASSLGLAGGLGELFF
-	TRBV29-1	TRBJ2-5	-	TGCAGCGTTGCAAACCCTGCTTTGAAGACCCAGTACTTC	CSVANPALKTQYF
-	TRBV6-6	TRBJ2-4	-	TGTGCCAGCAGTTCGAGGATAACCAAAAACATTCAGTACTTC	CASSSRITKNIQYF
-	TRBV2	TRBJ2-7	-	TGTGCCAGCAGTGGGGACGGACCCTACGAGCAGTACTTC	CASSGDGPYEQYF
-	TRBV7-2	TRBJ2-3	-	TGTGCCAGCAGCTCTTACCGAAGGGGAGCAGATACGCAGTATTTT	CASSSYRRGADTQYF
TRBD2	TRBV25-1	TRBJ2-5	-	TGTGCCAGCAGTGAGGCGGGGGACGGGGAGACCCAGTACTTC	CASSEAGDGETQYF
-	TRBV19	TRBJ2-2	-	TGTGCCAGTAGTATATCGGCCTCCACACCCGGGGAGCTGTTTTTT	CASSISASTPGELFF
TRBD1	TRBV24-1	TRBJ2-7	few	TGTGCCACCAGTGATTGGACAGGGATCGGAGGGGGGGAGCAGTACTTC	CATSDWTGIGGGEQYF
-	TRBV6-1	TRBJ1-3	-	TGTGCCAGCAGTGAAGGCGTCGGGCCCGGAAACACCATATATTTT	CASSEGVGPGNTIYF
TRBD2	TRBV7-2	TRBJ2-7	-	TGTGCCAGCAGCCCGACTAGCGGGAGATACAACGAGCAGTACTTC	CASSPTSGRYNEQYF
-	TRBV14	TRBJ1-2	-	TGTGCCAGCAGCCAACGGAGTCGGCTCGATGGCTACACCTTC	CASSQRSRLDGYTF
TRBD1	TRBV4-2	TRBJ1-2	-	TGTGCCAGCAGTCGGACAGGGATTAACTATGGCTACACCTTC	CASSRTGINYGYTF
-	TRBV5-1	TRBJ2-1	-	TGCGCCAGCAGCTTGGAGGGTTCATACAATGAGCAGTTCTTC	CASSLEGSYNEQFF
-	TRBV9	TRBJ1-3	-	TGTGCCAGCAGCGTAGAGGGAAACACCATATATTTT	CASSVEGNTIYF
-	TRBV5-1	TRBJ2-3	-	TGCGCCAGCAGCTTGTCCGGGACGCATACCCTTACAAGCACAGATACGCAGTATTTT	CASSLSGTHTLTSTDTQYF
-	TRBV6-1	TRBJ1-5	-	TGTGCCAGCAGTGAAGGACAGTTTAATAGCAATCAGCCCCAGCATTTT	CASSEGQFNSNQPQHF
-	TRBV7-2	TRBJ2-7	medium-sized	TGTGCCAGCAGCTTAGAGCCCGGGGGCTTCTCCTACGAGCAGTACTTC	CASSLEPGGFSYEQYF
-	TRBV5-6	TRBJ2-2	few	TGTGCCAGCAGCTTGACGAGGAGTATGAACACCGGGGAGCTGTTTTTT	CASSLTRSMNTGELFF
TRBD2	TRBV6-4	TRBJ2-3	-	TGTGCCAGCAGTGACCGTAGCGGGGACACAGATACGCAGTATTTT	CASSDRSGDTDTQYF
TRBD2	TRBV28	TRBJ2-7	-	TGTGCCAGCAGGGCAGCGGGGGTCTACGAGCAGTACTTC	CASRAAGVYEQYF
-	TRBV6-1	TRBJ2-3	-	TGTGCCAGCAGTGAAGAAGTGGGGGGGCTAGATACGCAGTATTTT	CASSEEVGGLDTQYF
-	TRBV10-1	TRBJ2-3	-	TGCGCCAGCAGTGAGGTAGGGCGCACAGATACGCAGTATTTT	CASSEVGRTDTQYF
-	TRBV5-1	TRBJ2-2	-	TGCGCCAGCAGCGTGGACACGTACAACACCGGGGAGCTGTTTTTT	CASSVDTYNTGELFF
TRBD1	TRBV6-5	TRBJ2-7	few	TGTGCCAGCAGGTCCGGGACAGGGGCTTACGAGCAGTACTTC	CASRSGTGAYEQYF
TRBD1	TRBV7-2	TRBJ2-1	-	TGTGCCAGCAGTTTAGGACAGGGTGAGAGGGGTGAGCAGTTCTTC	CASSLGQGERGEQFF
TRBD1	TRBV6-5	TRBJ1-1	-	TGTGCCAGCGGCACAGGGGTCTTTGGGAACACTGAAGCTTTCTTT	CASGTGVFGNTEAFF
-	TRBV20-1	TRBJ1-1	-	TGCAGTGGTAGCGGTGTCACTGAAGCTTTCTTT	CSGSGVTEAFF
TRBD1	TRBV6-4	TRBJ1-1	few	TGTGCCAGCAGTAGTAGACAGGGGGACCCAAAAGCTTTCTTT	CASSSRQGDPKAFF
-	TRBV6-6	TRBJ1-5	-	TGTGCCAGCAGTTATAGGGAAAATCAGCCCCAGCATTTT	CASSYRENQPQHF
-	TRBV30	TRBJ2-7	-	TGTGCCTGGAGTGTAACGGGGGAGCAGTACTTC	CAWSVTGEQYF
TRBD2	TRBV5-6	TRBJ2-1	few	TGTGCCAGCAGCTTGGAGGGCGGGAGGGCCAACAATGAGCAGTTCTTC	CASSLEGGRANNEQFF